The 27 T cell receptor beta chains below were found in one sample sequenced in a study of cytomegalovirus exposure and HLA in healthy donors (dated by TCRdb to 2016 to 2017). Library preparation employed the immunoSEQ multiplex PCR assay. The multiplex PCR relied on a mix of 60 forward primers for TCR Vbeta segments and 13 reverse primers for TCR Jbeta segments. TCRdb retrieved this table from immuneACCESS and kept in-frame rearrangements only. Not all clones are present; in checked studies, unresolved V genes account for under half, and no reason is known for the remainder. In all, the sample holds under 200,000 clones, and 60% to 85% of those were seen once. The ten largest clones represent under 3% of the sample. Sequencing was carried out using PBMCs. Source of these receptors: a woman aged 45-65 years in good health and CMV-seropositive.

V usage is TRBV12-5 and J usage is TRBJ1-6, with 7 bases fitting TRBD1. Germline CDR1 reads LGHNT; CDR2 reads FRNRAP. The CDR3 is 14 residues long. V shed 6 bases and J 8 bases; nucleotides not matched to a gene: 7. This CDR3 reads CASGNNRGDSPLHF. The DNA for the CDR3 is TGTGCTAGTGGGAACAACAGGGGCGATTCACCCCTCCACTTT.

The V gene is TRBV5-4, the J gene TRBJ1-1, with D unresolved. The ends were cut back, 4 bases at V and 5 bases at J, with 15 bases in the middle. This CDR3 contains 14 residues. CDR1 and CDR2 (germline): SGHNT, YYREEE (reference sequence). CDR3 region: CASSKGIRETEAFF. The CDR3 bases are TGTGCCAGCAGCAAAGGAATCCGGGAGACTGAAGCTTTCTTT.

The CDR3 sequence: CASSPSGQGYGYTF. DNA of the CDR3: TGTGCCAGCAGCCCCTCGGGACAGGGGTATGGCTACACCTTC. This chain links TRBV5-4 with TRBJ1-2; the match to TRBD1 covers 10 bases. CDR1 SGHNT and CDR2 YYREEE come from the germline V gene (reference sequence). The CDR3 contains 14 residues. The V and J ends lost 4 bases and 5 bases, in that order; junction bases with no gene match: 5. The full variable domain, rest sourced from reference TRBV5-4 and TRBJ1-2, is ETGVTQSPTHLIKTRGQQVTLRCSSQSGHNTVSWYQQALGQGPQFIFQYYREEENGRGNFPPRFSGLQFPNYSSELNVNALELDDSALYLCASSPSGQGYGYTFGSGTRLTVV.

V gene TRBV12-5 combines with J gene TRBJ1-1; D gene uncertain. This CDR3 comprises 15 residues. Trimming removed 0 bases at V and 4 bases at J, with 12 bases between. The V gene's germline CDR1 is LGHNT and CDR2 FRNRAP. The CDR3 sequence: CASGLVLVGITEAFF. CDR3 in DNA: TGTGCTAGTGGTTTGGTATTAGTGGGCATCACTGAAGCTTTCTTT.

The chain links TRBV7-6 to TRBJ1-2; TRBD1 matches 11 bases. The CDR3 is 16 residues long. J gave up 2 bases and V 5 bases, and 7 bases lay outside the gene matches. Germline V gene lookup returns CDR1 SGHVS and CDR2 FNYEAQ. The CDR3 loop reads CASSPLGQGENYGYTF. The CDR3 region has the DNA TGTGCCAGCAGCCCCCTGGGACAGGGGGAGAACTATGGCTACACCTTC.

This chain links TRBV5-1 with TRBJ1-2, with D maybe TRBD1 (5 bases). Trimming shortened V by 0 bases and J by 8 bases, and 17 bases separated the two germline ends. The CDR3 length is 15 residues. Germline CDR1 reads SGHRS; CDR2 reads YFSETQ. The CDR3 DNA follows: TGCGCCAGCAGCTTGGCCGTCGGGGGAACGCGGGGCTACACCTTC. It encodes CASSLAVGGTRGYTF. Drawing the rest from reference TRBV5-1 and TRBJ1-2, the complete variable domain is KAGVTQTPRYLIKTRGQQVTLSCSPISGHRSVSWYQQTPGQGLQFLFEYFSETQRNKGNFPGRFSGRQFSNSRSEMNVSTLELGDSALYLCASSLAVGGTRGYTFGSGTRLTVV.

This clone appeared once. The genes are TRBV7-9 and TRBJ1-1, with 7 bases identical to TRBD1. The V and J ends lost 2 bases and 7 bases, in that order; junction bases with no gene match: 13. The CDR3 has 16 residues. Looked up from germline, CDR1 is SEHNR and CDR2 is FQNEAQ (reference sequence). Here the CDR3 reads CASSLSPTGIEGEAFF. In DNA, the CDR3 is TGTGCCAGCAGCTTATCCCCGACAGGGATTGAGGGTGAAGCTTTCTTT. The full variable domain, rest sourced from reference TRBV7-9 and TRBJ1-1, is DTGVSQNPRHKITKRGQNVTFRCDPISEHNRLYWYRQTLGQGPEFLTYFQNEAQLEKSRLLSDRFSAERPKGSFSTLEIQRTEQGDSAMYLCASSLSPTGIEGEAFFGQGTRLTVV.

The J gene is TRBJ2-2, the V gene TRBV5-4, with 8 nucleotides matching TRBD1. V shed 4 bases and J 4 bases; nucleotides not matched to a gene: 3. CDR3 size: 14 residues. Germline V gene data show CDR1 as SGHNT and CDR2 as YYREEE (reference sequence). The CDR3 protein is CASSTGQGTGELFF. CDR3 bases: TGTGCCAGCAGCACAGGACAGGGCACCGGGGAGCTGTTTTTT.

This clone qualifies as medium-sized. This chain uses TRBV5-6 with TRBJ1-2; unclear D gene. The V and J ends lost 0 bases and 4 bases respectively, with 7 bases between them. The CDR3 runs 13 residues. Germline V gives CDR1 SGHDT, CDR2 YYEEEE. The CDR3 reads CASSLEATYGYTF. CDR3 in DNA: TGTGCCAGCAGCTTGGAAGCAACCTATGGCTACACCTTC.

This clone was seen a handful of times. This chain joins TRBV2 and TRBJ1-2; D possibly corresponds to TRBD1 (6 bases). This CDR3 contains 14 residues. The germline V gene encodes CDR1 SNHLY and CDR2 FYNNEI. Trimming took off 6 bases at V and 4 bases at J, with 15 bases between the two ends. As DNA, the CDR3 is TGTGCCAGCAGGGGACTACAGGGATTCTATGGCTACACCTTC. This sequence encodes CASRGLQGFYGYTF. The whole variable domain, filled in from reference TRBV2 and TRBJ1-2, reads EPEVTQTPSHQVTQMGQEVILRCVPISNHLYFYWYRQILGQKVEFLVSFYNNEISEKSEIFDDQFSVERPDGSNFTLKIRSTKLEDSAMYFCASRGLQGFYGYTFGSGTRLTVV.

This clone was detected only once. The chain has TRBV23-1 and TRBJ2-7, with 13 bases fitting TRBD2. TRBV23-1 is classed as an ORF, of uncertain function. There are 18 residues in the CDR3. The V gene end was trimmed by 0 bases and the J gene end by 6 bases; junction bases not matched to a gene: 11. For the CDR3, the DNA is TGCGCCAGCAGTCAATCGTATACTAGCGGGGGGGGTAAAGGCGAGCAGTACTTC. Its translation: CASSQSYTSGGGKGEQYF.

The chain recombines TRBV9 with TRBJ2-1; D may be TRBD2 (5 bases). V lost 5 bases to trimming and J lost 6 bases, with 12 bases between them. This CDR3 region has 13 residues. CDR1 is SGDLS, CDR2 YYNGEE, per germline. The CDR3 loop is CASSLRVSNEQFF. CDR3 nucleotides: TGTGCCAGCAGTTTGAGGGTTTCCAATGAGCAGTTCTTC.

The rearrangement joins TRBV27 to TRBJ1-5; 7 bases match TRBD1. CDR3 length: 12 amino acids. CDR1 is MNHEY and CDR2 is SMNVEV in the germline V gene (reference sequence). V was pared by 7 bases and J by 9 bases, with 6 bases of the junction left unmatched. The CDR3 nucleotides are TGTGCCAGCAAACAACCAGGGGGGCCCCAGCATTTT. Its protein is CASKQPGGPQHF.

Worth noting for this clone: This sample includes further DNA sequences coding for the same CDR3. The rearrangement links TRBV29-1 to TRBJ1-2, with TRBD1 as a possible D gene (6 bases). V gave up 2 bases and J gave up 6 bases, with 19 bases separating them. CDR1 SQVTM and CDR2 ANQGSEA come from the germline V gene. The CDR3 sequence is 15 residues long. The CDR3 nucleotides read TGCAGCGTTGAAAATTGGGGGGGCGCTGGGGATGGCTACACCTTC. This sequence encodes CSVENWGGAGDGYTF.

The chain links TRBV29-1 to TRBJ1-2, with D unclear. This CDR3 is built from 12 residues. Trimming shortened V by 1 base and J by 7 bases, and 10 bases separated the two germline ends. Per germline, CDR1 SQVTM and CDR2 ANQGSEA. CDR3 region: CSVEGFAVGYTF. DNA of the CDR3: TGCAGCGTTGAAGGTTTTGCGGTTGGCTACACCTTC.

The chain combines TRBV6-1 with TRBJ2-3, with 7 bases lining up with TRBD1. The CDR3 is 15 residues long. CDR1 and CDR2 from the germline V gene are MNHNS and SASEGT. V gave up 6 bases and J gave up 4 bases; unmatched junction bases: 10. The CDR3: CASSQTGFRSDTQYF. The CDR3 DNA reads as TGTGCCAGCAGCCAGACAGGGTTTCGTTCAGATACGCAGTATTTT.

The genes are TRBV10-3 and TRBJ1-1, with D unclear. This CDR3 region has 13 residues. V lost 4 bases, J lost 5 bases, and 11 bases lay in between. The V gene's germline CDR1 is ENHRY and CDR2 SYGVKD. This CDR3 reads CAISGGGLTEAFF. Here the CDR3 DNA reads TGTGCCATCAGTGGGGGAGGGTTAACTGAAGCTTTCTTT.

The V call is TRBV11-2, the J call TRBJ2-5, with a tentative D call TRBD1 (6 bases). The DNA end is a closer match to TRBJ2-7, so the J assignment may be wrong. CDR3 size: 12 residues. CDR1 is SGHAT and CDR2 is FQNNGV in the germline V gene. The CDR3 protein is CASSGRGGEQYF. DNA of the CDR3: TGTGCCAGCAGCGGCAGGGGCGGCGAGCAGTACTTC.

The rearrangement uses TRBV9 and TRBJ1-2, with D unresolved. V was shortened by 3 bases and J by 4 bases, with 7 bases between the two germline ends. The CDR3 contains 12 residues. CDR1 is SGDLS and CDR2 is YYNGEE in the germline V gene. DNA for the CDR3: TGTGCCAGCAGCGCCGGGTCCTATGGCTACACCTTC. Amino acids: CASSAGSYGYTF.

The count of this clone is one. The J gene is TRBJ2-1, the V gene TRBV29-1; 11 nucleotides match TRBD2. Looked up from germline, CDR1 is SQVTM and CDR2 is ANQGSEA. The junction had 16 bases not matched to a gene; V was cut back by 4 bases and J by 5 bases. The CDR3 extends over 18 amino acids. The CDR3 DNA reads as TGCAGCGTTGCAGGGTCTGGTTCTAGCGGGGGGCTTAACAATGAGCAGTTCTTC. Translated: CSVAGSGSSGGLNNEQFF.

This chain joins TRBV15 and TRBJ2-2; D gene uncertain. Germline CDR1 and CDR2: LNHNV and YYDKDF (reference sequence). V was clipped by 2 bases and J by 4 bases, with 8 bases between them. There are 14 residues in the CDR3. As DNA, the CDR3 is TGTGCCACCAGCAGACAGGAAAGCACCGGGGAGCTGTTTTTT. This codes for CATSRQESTGELFF.

This clone was seen a few times. This chain uses TRBV25-1 with TRBJ1-2; D call uncertain. The CDR3 runs to 13 residues. The V gene lost 3 bases and the J gene lost 7 bases, with 12 bases spanning the gap. Germline V gives CDR1 MGHDK, CDR2 SYGVNS. For the CDR3, the DNA is TGTGCCAGCAGTGAGCCCCTAAGAGGTGGCTACACCTTC. Translation gives CASSEPLRGGYTF.

This chain connects TRBV6-1 to TRBJ2-7, with 10 bases fitting TRBD1. Germline CDR1 and CDR2: MNHNS and SASEGT. V shed 7 bases, J shed 3 bases, and the junction held 6 bases outside the gene matches. CDR3 size: 14 residues. The DNA of the CDR3 is TGTGCCAGCAAGGGACAGGGGATGAACTACGAGCAGTACTTC. This codes for CASKGQGMNYEQYF.

The chain uses TRBV5-4 and TRBJ2-1; D unresolved. Trimming shortened V by 0 bases and J by 5 bases, and 9 bases separated the two germline ends. Germline values: CDR1 SGHNT, CDR2 YYREEE (reference sequence). The CDR3 extends over 14 amino acids. The CDR3 loop is CASSLAGFDNEQFF. The CDR3 region has the DNA TGTGCCAGCAGCTTGGCGGGTTTCGACAATGAGCAGTTCTTC.

The rearrangement uses TRBV11-3 and TRBJ2-4; 7 bases line up with TRBD2. Germline CDR1 reads SGHNT; CDR2 reads YENEEA. Trimming cost V 0 bases and J 8 bases; bases outside gene matches: 16. This CDR3 has 18 amino acids. The CDR3 sequence is CASSLDKGLYPSFDIQYF. The CDR3, as DNA: TGTGCCAGCAGCTTAGATAAGGGACTATACCCTAGCTTTGACATTCAGTACTTC.

The chain employs TRBV2 and TRBJ2-2; 10 bases match TRBD2. Germline V CDR1 and CDR2: SNHLY, FYNNEI. The CDR3 length is 16 residues. V dropped 6 bases and J dropped 4; count of bases not matched to a gene: 8. CDR3 residues: CASRAPGTSVTGELFF. The CDR3 DNA reads TGTGCCAGCAGGGCTCCCGGGACTAGCGTCACCGGGGAGCTGTTTTTT. Filled out from reference TRBV2 and TRBJ2-2, the complete variable domain reads EPEVTQTPSHQVTQMGQEVILRCVPISNHLYFYWYRQILGQKVEFLVSFYNNEISEKSEIFDDQFSVERPDGSNFTLKIRSTKLEDSAMYFCASRAPGTSVTGELFFGEGSRLTVL.

This rearrangement joins TRBV2 to TRBJ2-7; 9 bases align to TRBD2. With V trimmed by 8 bases and J by 1 base, 6 bases remained unmatched. Germline V lookup: CDR1 SNHLY, CDR2 FYNNEI. This CDR3 has 14 amino acids. The CDR3 bases are TGTGCCAGCCTCAAGGGACTAGCTTCCTACGAGCAGTACTTC. It yields the protein CASLKGLASYEQYF.